This T cell receptor (beta chain) was recorded in a study of T-cell memory formation after mild COVID-19. About the study: Largely donor-specific TCR clusters were found.

Trimming removed 7 bases from V and 4 bases from J, with 13 bases in between. This CDR3 comprises 13 residues. Germline V gives CDR1 MGHRA, CDR2 YSYEKL. TCR alpha and TCR beta cDNA libraries with sample barcodes and UMIs came from 5'RACE using constant-segment primers. TCRdb reanalysed the 5' RACE reads using MiXCR and keeps one entry per CDR3 protein. The table lists roughly 300,000 distinct CDR3 sequences, around 15% of them singletons. Study results and caveats: Clones that contracted clustered mainly in CM and EM if CD4+ and in EMRA if CD8+. Prior to infection, memory already included some responding clones, suggesting cross-reactive memory joined.

In regard to this clonotype: Its antigen is not known.

The chain recombines TRBV4-1 with TRBJ2-5; D tentatively reads TRBD1 or TRBD2 (6 bases each). This receptor was taken from a man aged 18 to 29 who had mild COVID-19 (a few samples of this study predate the infection). Cell type and time point are not known. The sequencing input was PBMCs or a T cell subset sorted from them (not recorded which). CDR3 coding DNA: TGCGCCAGCACTCGGGGGCGGGGAGAGACCCAGTACTTC. This sequence encodes CASTRGRGETQYF.